This TCR beta chain was observed in a study of cytomegalovirus exposure and HLA in healthy donors. 13 Jbeta primers and 60 Vbeta primers were used for the PCR. Some clones are missing from TCRdb's copy, which holds only in-frame ones; the method was immunoSEQ multiplex PCR. This repertoire shows roughly 220,000 clones, 80% to 85% found once; its top ten account for approximately 2.5%. This CDR3 is 15 amino acids long. Unmatched junction bases numbered 7, after V lost 6 bases and J lost 4 bases. The germline CDR1 and CDR2 sequences are MNHEY and SMNVEV (reference sequence). Sequenced material: PBMCs. This clonotype was sampled from a woman aged 40 to 49 in good health and CMV-seronegative. This chain links TRBV27 with TRBJ2-2, with 8 bases that match TRBD2. The CDR3 region is CASRPYSGITGELFF. CDR3 nucleotide sequence: TGTGCCAGCAGGCCTTATAGCGGGATCACCGGGGAGCTGTTTTTT.